The clone carrying this T cell receptor (beta chain) was seen a handful of times. Its antigen is undetermined. This record comes from a study of cytomegalovirus exposure and HLA in healthy donors. The study, taken as a whole, reports: Some TCR beta chains (about 180 of them) were listed as cytomegalovirus-associated. The productive fraction for most TCR beta V segments was about 87% or about 30% in an earlier analysis. Only CMV serostatus was available as immune exposure information.

The donors comprised healthy bone marrow donors. With 60 Vbeta and 13 Jbeta primers, the PCR was carried out. Measured with immunoSEQ multiplex PCR; TCRdb has only the in-frame clones, and not every one. The sample has roughly 110,000 clones, roughly 82% seen once. The CDR3 is 14 residues long. V was trimmed by 3 bases and J by 4 bases, leaving 12 bases between them. Per the germline V gene, CDR1 is MGHRA and CDR2 is YSYEKL. The chain couples TRBV4-1 to TRBJ1-1, with TRBD1 as a possible D gene (6 bases). The TCR originated in a man aged 50-60 years in good health and CMV-seronegative. Material for sequencing was PBMCs. CDR3 sequence: CASSHSTGLTEAFF. The CDR3, as DNA: TGCGCCAGCAGCCACTCCACAGGGCTCACTGAAGCTTTCTTT.